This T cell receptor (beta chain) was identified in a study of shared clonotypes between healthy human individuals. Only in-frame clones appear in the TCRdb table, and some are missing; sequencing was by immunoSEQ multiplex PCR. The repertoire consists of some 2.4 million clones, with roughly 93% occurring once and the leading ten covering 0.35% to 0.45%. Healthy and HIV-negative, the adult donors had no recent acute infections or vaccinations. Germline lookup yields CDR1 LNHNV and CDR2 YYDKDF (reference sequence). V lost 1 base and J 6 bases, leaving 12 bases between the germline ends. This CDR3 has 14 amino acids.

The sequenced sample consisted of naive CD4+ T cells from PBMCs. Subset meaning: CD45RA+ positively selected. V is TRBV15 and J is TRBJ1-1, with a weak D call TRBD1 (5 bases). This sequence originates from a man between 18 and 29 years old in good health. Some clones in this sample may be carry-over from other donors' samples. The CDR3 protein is CATSRVQVGSEAFF. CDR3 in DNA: TGTGCCACCAGCAGAGTACAGGTTGGGTCTGAAGCTTTCTTT.